The 31 T cell receptor beta chains below come from one sample, sequenced in a study of control samples from healthy donors and cancer patients. This table comes from immunoSEQ multiplex PCR, and its TCRdb copy is limited to in-frame clones, with some not included. The table shows 100,000 to 150,000 clones, with over 85% occurring only once. The specimen sequenced was PBMCs. The receptors derive from a man in his forties or fifties with head and neck cancer.

This rearrangement joins TRBV18 to TRBJ2-7; tentative D call: TRBD1 (6 bases). The V and J ends lost 3 bases and 1 base respectively, with 7 bases between them. The V gene's germline CDR1 is KGHSH and CDR2 LQKENI. The CDR3 is 13 residues long. The CDR3 reads CASSPGQSYEQYF. The CDR3 nucleotides are TGTGCCAGCTCACCGGGACAATCCTACGAGCAGTACTTC.

The genes are TRBV29-1 and TRBJ1-2; 8 bases align to TRBD1. Per germline, CDR1 SQVTM and CDR2 ANQGSEA. V was clipped by 5 bases and J by 0 bases; unmatched bases: 5. The CDR3 runs 14 residues. As DNA, the CDR3 is TGCAGCGTTTTCACAGGGGGAGCTAACTATGGCTACACCTTC. It is translated as CSVFTGGANYGYTF.

V and J are TRBV28 and TRBJ2-7; 11 nucleotides agree with TRBD1. V lost 5 bases to trimming and J lost 7 bases; unmatched junction nucleotides: 10. Germline lookup yields CDR1 MDHEN and CDR2 SYDVKM. The CDR3 contains 15 residues. This CDR3 is CASSIGQGARLEQYF. CDR3 nucleotides: TGTGCCAGCAGTATAGGACAGGGGGCCCGCCTGGAGCAGTACTTC.

This rearrangement joins TRBV7-2 to TRBJ2-5; maybe TRBD2 (6 bases). CDR1 is SGHTA and CDR2 is FQGNSA in the germline V gene. V lost 2 bases to trimming and J lost 4 bases, with 11 bases between them. The CDR3 is made up of 14 amino acids. CDR3: CASSLKTSVETQYF. CDR3 nucleotide sequence: TGTGCCAGCAGCTTAAAGACTAGTGTAGAGACCCAGTACTTC. The full variable domain, rest sourced from reference TRBV7-2 and TRBJ2-5, is GAGVSQSPSNKVTEKGKDVELRCDPISGHTALYWYRQSLGQGLEFLIYFQGNSAPDKSGLPSDRFSAERTGGSVSTLTIQRTQQEDSAVYLCASSLKTSVETQYFGPGTRLLVL.

This clone was detected only a few times. J is TRBJ2-1 and V is TRBV11-2, with 8 bases lining up with TRBD2. V lost 0 bases, J lost 4 bases, and 14 bases stayed unmatched. The CDR3 is 19 amino acids. Germline CDR1 is SGHAT and CDR2 is FQNNGV. The CDR3 bases are TGTGCCAGCAGCTTAGATGCTGTAGTAGCGGGGACCAATTACAATGAGCAGTTCTTC. Translated: CASSLDAVVAGTNYNEQFF.

J is TRBJ1-3 and V is TRBV3-1 (or the pseudogene TRBV3-2); D is possibly TRBD1 (6 bases). Trimming removed 4 bases at V and 0 bases at J, with 13 bases between. Germline values: CDR1 LGHDT, CDR2 YNNKEL (reference sequence). The CDR3 length is 16 residues. The CDR3 sequence is CASSRSGTTSGNTIYF. The CDR3 coding sequence is TGTGCCAGCAGCCGATCCGGGACAACCTCTGGAAACACCATATATTTT.

This clone was recorded only once. J is TRBJ2-1 and V is TRBV11-1, with 13 bases lining up with TRBD2. The CDR3 extends over 16 amino acids. Germline V lookup: CDR1 SGHAT, CDR2 FQDESV (reference sequence). V dropped 4 bases and J dropped 10; count of bases not matched to a gene: 10. The CDR3 nucleotides read TGTGCCAGCAGCTCGGCACTAGCGGGAGGGCCTATCGAGCAGTTCTTC. Its protein product is CASSSALAGGPIEQFF.

This clone appeared a single time. This chain uses TRBV29-1 with TRBJ2-1, with unresolved D. This CDR3 spans 11 amino acids. V lost 5 bases, J lost 7 bases, and 9 bases lay in between. Germline V CDR1 and CDR2: SQVTM, ANQGSEA. The CDR3 bases are TGCAGCGTTTCTCAGATGAATGAGCAGTTCTTC. It codes for CSVSQMNEQFF.

In its sample, this clone was seen a few times. The chain carries TRBV29-1 and TRBJ2-7; 7 bases fit TRBD1. CDR1 and CDR2 (germline): SQVTM, ANQGSEA. This CDR3 has 13 amino acids. The CDR3 nucleotides read TGCAGTGCCACAGGGGCTCAGACCTACGAGCAGTACTTC. Translated: CSATGAQTYEQYF.

V gene TRBV7-2 combines with J gene TRBJ1-5; TRBD1 matches at 10 bases. This CDR3 contains 15 residues. The germline V gene has CDR1 SGHTA and CDR2 FQGNSA. The ends lost 5 bases at V and 6 bases at J; junction bases unmatched: 7. The CDR3 bases are TGTGCCAGCAGCCCCGGGACAGGGGACGGTCAGCCCCAGCATTTT. It is translated as CASSPGTGDGQPQHF.

The chain carries TRBV23-1 and TRBJ2-1; 10 nucleotides agree with TRBD2. TRBV23-1 is labeled an ORF, and its function is uncertain. The CDR3 sequence is 16 residues long. V lost 0 bases to trimming and J lost 6 bases; unmatched junction nucleotides: 5. CDR3 in DNA: TGCGCCAGCAGTCAATCGAGGGGGACTAGCGTCAATGAGCAGTTCTTC. This codes for CASSQSRGTSVNEQFF.

The J gene is TRBJ2-7, the V gene TRBV19; 8 nucleotides agree with TRBD1. Unmatched junction bases numbered 11, after V lost 6 bases and J lost 1 base. The CDR3 is 16 residues long. Germline-derived CDR1 and CDR2 are LNHDA and SQIVND (reference sequence). CDR3 nucleotides: TGTGCCAGTAGCGGTAACCCGACAGGGGTTTCCTACGAGCAGTACTTC. Protein sequence: CASSGNPTGVSYEQYF.

This clone has just one count. The chain joins TRBV3-1 (or the pseudogene TRBV3-2) to TRBJ2-6; perhaps TRBD2 as D (5 bases). Deletions cut 3 bases from V and 1 base from J, with 7 bases between. Germline-derived CDR1 and CDR2 are LGHDT and YNNKEL (reference sequence). CDR3 size: 15 residues. CDR3 coding DNA: TGTGCCAGCAGCCACTCGGGATCTGGGGCCAACGTCCTGACTTTC. Translated, it gives CASSHSGSGANVLTF.

The rearrangement uses TRBV3-1 (or the pseudogene TRBV3-2) and TRBJ2-2; D not resolved. The germline CDR1 and CDR2 sequences are LGHDT and YNNKEL (reference sequence). This CDR3 is built from 12 residues. The ends were cut back, 4 bases at V and 6 bases at J, with 6 bases in the middle. CDR3 protein: CASSPGPGELFF. The CDR3 DNA sequence: TGTGCCAGCAGCCCGGGCCCCGGGGAGCTGTTTTTT.

The J gene is TRBJ2-1, the V gene TRBV27; D might be TRBD2 (7 bases). The CDR3 has 13 amino acids. From germline, CDR1 is MNHEY and CDR2 SMNVEV (reference sequence). Trimming removed 5 bases at V and 12 bases at J, with 17 bases between. The CDR3 DNA reads as TGTGCCAGCAGTCCCCTGGGGGGGACATGGCAGTTCTTC. Amino acid sequence: CASSPLGGTWQFF.

This rearrangement joins TRBV5-5 to TRBJ2-4; D perhaps matches TRBD2 (5 bases). The CDR3 covers 17 residues. V gave up 0 bases and J gave up 5 bases, with 18 bases separating them. Germline-derived CDR1 and CDR2 are SGHKS and YYEKEE (reference sequence). CDR3 in amino acids: CASSLDLRGSGENIQYF. The DNA for the CDR3 is TGTGCCAGCAGCTTGGATCTTCGAGGCTCCGGGGAAAACATTCAGTACTTC. The variable domain in full, with the rest retrieved from reference TRBV5-5 and TRBJ2-4, is DAGVTQSPTHLIKTRGQQVTLRCSPISGHKSVSWYQQVLGQGPQFIFQYYEKEERGRGNFPDRFSARQFPNYSSELNVNALLLGDSALYLCASSLDLRGSGENIQYFGAGTRLSVL.

This chain links TRBV5-6 with TRBJ2-7, with 8 nucleotides matching TRBD2. CDR1 is SGHDT and CDR2 is YYEEEE in the germline V gene. This CDR3 spans 18 amino acids. V shed 4 bases and J 4 bases; nucleotides not matched to a gene: 19. The CDR3 loop is CASSLQPTHSGAPYEQYF. CDR3 bases: TGTGCCAGCAGCCTCCAACCGACCCATAGCGGGGCCCCTTACGAGCAGTACTTC.

In its sample, this clone was seen once. The V and J genes are TRBV28 and TRBJ1-1, with D hard to call. The CDR3 sequence is 14 residues long. Trimming left V 6 bases short and J 0 bases short, with 11 bases between. The V gene's germline CDR1 is MDHEN and CDR2 SYDVKM. The DNA for the CDR3 is TGTGCCAGCAGACCGTGGGGAGTGAACACTGAAGCTTTCTTT. Its translation is CASRPWGVNTEAFF.

A remark on this clone: Within the sample, other DNA sequences also encode this same CDR3. This rearrangement joins TRBV5-1 to TRBJ2-2; TRBD2 might be the D (6 bases). The ends were cut back, 0 bases at V and 5 bases at J, with 11 bases in the middle. This CDR3 has 15 amino acids. Germline lookup yields CDR1 SGHRS and CDR2 YFSETQ. CDR3 nucleotide sequence: TGCGCCAGCAGCTTGGCCGCGGAGGGAACCGGGGAGCTGTTTTTT. This codes for CASSLAAEGTGELFF.

The chain uses TRBV4-2 and TRBJ2-1, with D uncertain. This CDR3 comprises 15 residues. The ends were cut back, 1 base at V and 10 bases at J, with 17 bases in the middle. Germline CDR1 reads LGHNA; CDR2 reads YNFKEQ. In DNA, the CDR3 is TGTGCCAGCAGCCAAGTCGGTCTCACCTCAAGGGAGCAGTTCTTC. As protein: CASSQVGLTSREQFF.

The chain recombines TRBV11-2 with TRBJ2-3, with 10 bases that match TRBD2. The J segment lost 1 base and the V segment lost 6 bases, leaving 4 bases of the junction unmatched. The CDR3 is made up of 15 amino acids. CDR1 is SGHAT, CDR2 FQNNGV, per germline. DNA for the CDR3: TGTGCCAGCAGTTCTAGCGGGGGACGCACAGATACGCAGTATTTT. Protein product: CASSSSGGRTDTQYF.

V is TRBV11-2 and J is TRBJ2-1, with a tentative D call TRBD1 (6 bases). The germline V gene encodes CDR1 SGHAT and CDR2 FQNNGV. The V end was cut by 2 bases, the J end by 10 bases, with 12 bases between. This CDR3 is built from 13 residues. The DNA for the CDR3 is TGTGCCAGCAGCTTAAGCTTGGGGACAGAGCAGTTCTTC. This encodes CASSLSLGTEQFF.

The chain couples TRBV6-2 or TRBV6-3 to TRBJ2-3; either TRBD1 or TRBD2 may supply D (5 bases each). The CDR3 consists of 17 residues. V lost 5 bases and J lost 4, with 22 bases in between. Germline lookup yields CDR1 MNHEY and CDR2 SVGEGT. CDR3 residues: CASSIRPGRARSDTQYF. The CDR3 nucleotides read TGTGCCAGCAGTATCCGACCAGGGCGGGCCCGATCAGATACGCAGTATTTT.

In this sample, this clone turned up a few times. V usage is TRBV10-3 and J usage is TRBJ2-5, with D possibly TRBD1 on 5 matching bases. Germline V gene data show CDR1 as ENHRY and CDR2 as SYGVKD. Trimming removed 7 bases at V and 5 bases at J, with 8 bases between. The CDR3 contains 11 residues. The CDR3 is CAIKGQETQYF. In nucleotides, the CDR3 is TGTGCCATCAAGGGGCAGGAGACCCAGTACTTC.

The J gene is TRBJ2-2, the V gene TRBV25-1, with a weak D call TRBD2 (5 bases). The V end was cut by 1 base, the J end by 4 bases, with 10 bases between. The CDR3 length is 15 residues. Germline lookup yields CDR1 MGHDK and CDR2 SYGVNS. This CDR3 is CASSESARATGELFF. The CDR3 DNA is TGTGCCAGCAGTGAATCGGCGCGGGCCACCGGGGAGCTGTTTTTT. Supplemented by reference TRBV25-1 and TRBJ2-2, the full variable domain reads EADIYQTPRYLVIGTGKKITLECSQTMGHDKMYWYQQDPGMELHLIHYSYGVNSTEKGDLSSESTVSRIRTEHFPLTLESARPSHTSQYLCASSESARATGELFFGEGSRLTVL.

The genes are TRBV19 and TRBJ1-1; possible D gene TRBD1, 6 bases. The CDR3 extends over 15 amino acids. V lost 4 bases to trimming and J lost 2 bases, with 14 bases between them. Germline V lookup: CDR1 LNHDA, CDR2 SQIVND (reference sequence). CDR3 loop: CASSTSPGVNTEAFF. CDR3 sequence (DNA): TGTGCCAGTAGTACGTCGCCAGGGGTTAACACTGAAGCTTTCTTT. The full variable domain, rest sourced from reference TRBV19 and TRBJ1-1, is DGGITQSPKYLFRKEGQNVTLSCEQNLNHDAMYWYRQDPGQGLRLIYYSQIVNDFQKGDIAEGYSVSREKKESFPLTVTSAQKNPTAFYLCASSTSPGVNTEAFFGQGTRLTVV.

This clone was seen only once. The chain joins TRBV5-6 to TRBJ2-1; 10 bases align to TRBD2. CDR3 length: 12 residues. V gave up 4 bases and J gave up 15 bases; unmatched junction bases: 7. Germline V gives CDR1 SGHDT, CDR2 YYEEEE. CDR3 protein: CASSSLAGVLFF. The CDR3 DNA sequence: TGTGCCAGCAGCAGCCTAGCGGGGGTTTTGTTCTTC.

This chain links TRBV11-2 with TRBJ2-1; D is perhaps TRBD2 (5 bases). V lost 3 bases, J lost 4 bases, and 7 bases lay in between. The length of the CDR3 is 13 residues. Germline CDR1 is SGHAT and CDR2 is FQNNGV. Written as DNA, the CDR3 is TGTGCCAGCAGCTTCGAGGGTTACAATGAGCAGTTCTTC. Its protein product is CASSFEGYNEQFF.

The rearrangement joins TRBV9 to TRBJ1-6, with TRBD1 matching over 7 bases. The CDR3 runs 15 residues. Per the germline V gene, CDR1 is SGDLS and CDR2 is YYNGEE. V was pared by 6 bases and J by 2 bases, with 5 bases of the junction left unmatched. The CDR3 sequence: CASTPTGTYNSPLHF. The CDR3 coding sequence is TGTGCCAGCACACCGACAGGGACCTATAATTCACCCCTCCACTTT.

The gene calls are TRBV6-1 and TRBJ2-3; 11 positions agree with TRBD2. Trimming took 3 bases from V and 5 from J; bases not matched to a gene: 4. The V gene's germline CDR1 is MNHNS and CDR2 SASEGT. The CDR3 is 15 amino acids. CDR3 region: CASSEELAGGDTQYF. The CDR3 region has the DNA TGTGCCAGCAGTGAGGAGCTAGCGGGAGGAGATACGCAGTATTTT.

The rearrangement links TRBV29-1 to TRBJ2-3; 14 positions agree with TRBD2. Germline CDR1 SQVTM, CDR2 ANQGSEA. The CDR3 runs 14 residues. J was trimmed by 4 bases and V by 7 bases; bases with no gene match: 4. CDR3 in amino acids: CSGKGLAGADTQYF. In nucleotides, the CDR3 is TGCAGCGGAAAGGGACTAGCGGGAGCAGATACGCAGTATTTT.